This T cell receptor (beta chain) is drawn from a study of blood T cell repertoires in COVID-19. The overall study: Samples of COVID-19 (acute and convalescent) were obtained from the United States, Italy and Spain. PBMCs, B-cell-depleted T cells, or T cells were the source of the cDNA or gDNA that made up the material.

The CDR3 runs 14 residues. Germline V gene sequence: CDR1 WSHSY, CDR2 SAAADI. V shed 6 bases and J shed 0 bases, with 9 bases lying between them. Profiled with immunoSEQ multiplex PCR; TCRdb holds only in-frame clones, not every one. The sample has some 380,000 clones, around 91% seen once. The sequenced material came from peripheral blood. The receptor was isolated from a man aged 18 to 29 with active or convalescent COVID-19. This chain links TRBV10-2 with TRBJ2-4; the D gene is possibly TRBD2 (5 bases). The DNA of the CDR3 is TGCGCCAGCAGATTCGGACTAGCCAAAAACATTCAGTACTTC. Its translation is CASRFGLAKNIQYF.